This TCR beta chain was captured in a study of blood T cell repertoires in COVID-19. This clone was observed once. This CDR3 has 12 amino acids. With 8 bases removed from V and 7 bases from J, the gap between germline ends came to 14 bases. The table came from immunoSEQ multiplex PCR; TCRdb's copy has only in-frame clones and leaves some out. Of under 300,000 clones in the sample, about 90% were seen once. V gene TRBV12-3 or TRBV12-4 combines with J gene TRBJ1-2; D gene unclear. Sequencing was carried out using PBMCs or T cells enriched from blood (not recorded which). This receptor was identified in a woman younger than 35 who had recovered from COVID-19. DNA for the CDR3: TGTGCCAGCGCCGGGATGACTCGTGGCTACACCTTC. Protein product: CASAGMTRGYTF.